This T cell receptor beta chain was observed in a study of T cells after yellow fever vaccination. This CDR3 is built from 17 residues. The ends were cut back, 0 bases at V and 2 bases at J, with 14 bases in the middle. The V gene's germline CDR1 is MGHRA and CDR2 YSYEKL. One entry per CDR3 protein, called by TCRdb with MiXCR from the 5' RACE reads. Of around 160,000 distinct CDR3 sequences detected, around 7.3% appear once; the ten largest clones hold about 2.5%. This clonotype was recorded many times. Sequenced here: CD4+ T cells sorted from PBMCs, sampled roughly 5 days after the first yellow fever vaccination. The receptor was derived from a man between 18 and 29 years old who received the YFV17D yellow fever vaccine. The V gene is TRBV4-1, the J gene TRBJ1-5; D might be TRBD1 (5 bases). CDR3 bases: TGCGCCAGCAGCCAAGAGGTGAGGGGTTTCGGCAATCAGCCCCAGCATTTT. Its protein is CASSQEVRGFGNQPQHF.